These T cell receptor beta chains were read from a single sample in a study of T cells in localized non-small cell lung cancer. TCRdb's copy holds only in-frame clones and misses some; the assay was immunoSEQ multiplex PCR. The repertoire holds around 78,000 clones, with approximately 90% as singletons. Sequencing was performed on peripheral blood, taken before any cancer treatment. The receptors were gathered from a woman aged 35 to 75 with stage I squamous cell lung carcinoma. The CDR3 runs from the conserved cysteine through the conserved F or W. Each record gives: D gene, V gene, J gene, clone size, CDR3 protein, CDR3 DNA. The D gene is left open where the match is weak. Clone size is stated in some rows and not others, as once, few, many or a class when expanded.

D gene: -
V gene: TRBV6-1
J gene: TRBJ1-2
clone size: few
CDR3 protein: CASTLDGNYGYTF
CDR3 DNA: TGTGCCAGCACCCTAGACGGAAACTATGGCTACACCTTC

D gene: -
V gene: TRBV14
J gene: TRBJ2-7
clone size: -
CDR3 protein: CASSRVQDSLLGEQYF
CDR3 DNA: TGTGCCAGCAGCCGAGTCCAGGACAGTCTCCTTGGCGAGCAGTACTTC

D gene: TRBD1
V gene: TRBV6-6
J gene: TRBJ1-2
clone size: once
CDR3 protein: CASSYSAGGYGYTF
CDR3 DNA: TGTGCCAGCAGTTACTCCGCAGGGGGCTATGGCTACACCTTC

D gene: -
V gene: TRBV23-1
J gene: TRBJ1-2
clone size: -
CDR3 protein: CASSLCRVKFRKYGYTF
CDR3 DNA: TGCGCCAGCAGTCTATGTCGCGTTAAGTTCAGGAAGTATGGCTACACCTTC

D gene: -
V gene: TRBV29-1
J gene: TRBJ2-7
clone size: once
CDR3 protein: CSASTTLDYEQYF
CDR3 DNA: TGCAGCGCCTCAACTACGTTGGACTACGAGCAGTACTTC

D gene: TRBD1
V gene: TRBV30
J gene: TRBJ1-1
clone size: -
CDR3 protein: CARTGGNTEAFF
CDR3 DNA: TGTGCCCGGACAGGAGGCAACACTGAAGCTTTCTTT

D gene: -
V gene: TRBV6-5
J gene: TRBJ2-7
clone size: -
CDR3 protein: CASSYSDKATRQYF
CDR3 DNA: TGTGCCAGCAGTTACTCAGACAAGGCGACCAGGCAGTACTTC

D gene: -
V gene: TRBV27
J gene: TRBJ1-6
clone size: -
CDR3 protein: CASGIRDPNSPLHF
CDR3 DNA: TGTGCCAGCGGCATTCGGGATCCCAATTCACCCCTCCACTTT

D gene: -
V gene: TRBV2
J gene: TRBJ1-1
clone size: -
CDR3 protein: CASSGQKETEAFF
CDR3 DNA: TGTGCCAGCAGTGGACAAAAGGAGACTGAAGCTTTCTTT

D gene: TRBD1
V gene: TRBV19
J gene: TRBJ1-2
clone size: -
CDR3 protein: CASFDRGSYGYTF
CDR3 DNA: TGTGCCAGCTTTGACAGGGGGTCCTATGGCTACACCTTC

D gene: -
V gene: TRBV29-1
J gene: TRBJ2-7
clone size: -
CDR3 protein: CSASLGGWRNEQYF
CDR3 DNA: TGCAGCGCCTCCCTAGGTGGGTGGAGAAACGAGCAGTACTTC

D gene: TRBD1
V gene: TRBV2
J gene: TRBJ1-1
clone size: -
CDR3 protein: CASSRTGGNTEAFF
CDR3 DNA: TGTGCCAGCAGTCGGACAGGGGGGAACACTGAAGCTTTCTTT

D gene: TRBD1
V gene: TRBV5-1
J gene: TRBJ1-2
clone size: -
CDR3 protein: CASSLGQGTSYYGYTF
CDR3 DNA: TGCGCCAGCAGCTTGGGACAGGGAACTTCCTACTATGGCTACACCTTC

D gene: TRBD2
V gene: TRBV2
J gene: TRBJ2-2
clone size: -
CDR3 protein: CASRELAGARGGELFF
CDR3 DNA: TGTGCCAGCAGGGAACTAGCGGGGGCCCGAGGCGGGGAGCTGTTTTTT

D gene: TRBD2
V gene: TRBV7-2
J gene: TRBJ2-2
clone size: -
CDR3 protein: CASSATSGGVTGELFF
CDR3 DNA: TGTGCCAGCAGCGCAACTAGCGGGGGGGTAACCGGGGAGCTGTTTTTT

D gene: -
V gene: TRBV7-3
J gene: TRBJ2-3
clone size: few
CDR3 protein: CASSSGQSDTQYF
CDR3 DNA: TGTGCCAGCAGCTCAGGACAGTCAGATACGCAGTATTTT

D gene: TRBD1
V gene: TRBV2
J gene: TRBJ1-1
clone size: once
CDR3 protein: CASSASGTGGTEAFF
CDR3 DNA: TGTGCCAGCAGTGCTTCCGGGACAGGGGGCACTGAAGCTTTCTTT

D gene: -
V gene: TRBV19
J gene: TRBJ1-1
clone size: -
CDR3 protein: CASAKVGTAEAFF
CDR3 DNA: TGTGCCAGTGCCAAGGTGGGAACGGCTGAAGCTTTCTTT

D gene: TRBD1
V gene: TRBV5-8
J gene: TRBJ1-4
clone size: once
CDR3 protein: CASSPGDRASNEKLFF
CDR3 DNA: TGTGCCAGCAGCCCCGGAGACAGGGCCTCTAATGAAAAACTGTTTTTT

D gene: -
V gene: TRBV10-3
J gene: TRBJ2-3
clone size: -
CDR3 protein: CAISPGQMNTDTQYF
CDR3 DNA: TGTGCCATCAGCCCCGGACAGATGAACACAGATACGCAGTATTTT

D gene: -
V gene: TRBV7-2
J gene: TRBJ1-3
clone size: -
CDR3 protein: CASRGIGNTIYF
CDR3 DNA: TGTGCCAGCAGGGGGATTGGAAACACCATATATTTT

D gene: -
V gene: TRBV25-1
J gene: TRBJ2-7
clone size: -
CDR3 protein: CASSESGARNPYEQYF
CDR3 DNA: TGTGCCAGCAGTGAATCGGGTGCGCGCAACCCCTACGAGCAGTACTTC

D gene: -
V gene: TRBV6-1
J gene: TRBJ1-1
clone size: -
CDR3 protein: CASSEALRLNTEAFF
CDR3 DNA: TGTGCCAGCAGTGAAGCTCTCAGACTGAACACTGAAGCTTTCTTT

D gene: -
V gene: TRBV15
J gene: TRBJ2-7
clone size: -
CDR3 protein: CATSREDSRTYEQYF
CDR3 DNA: TGTGCCACCAGCAGAGAGGACAGCCGGACCTACGAGCAGTACTTC

D gene: TRBD2
V gene: TRBV13
J gene: TRBJ2-2
clone size: -
CDR3 protein: CASSSGTSGYTGELFF
CDR3 DNA: TGTGCCAGCAGCTCAGGGACTAGCGGCTACACCGGGGAGCTGTTTTTT

D gene: -
V gene: TRBV11-2
J gene: TRBJ2-7
clone size: -
CDR3 protein: CASSITYEQYF
CDR3 DNA: TGTGCCAGCAGCATTACCTACGAGCAGTACTTC

D gene: TRBD2
V gene: TRBV9
J gene: TRBJ2-7
clone size: -
CDR3 protein: CASSALERGSHYEQYF
CDR3 DNA: TGTGCCAGCAGCGCCTTGGAGCGGGGGAGCCACTACGAGCAGTACTTC

D gene: TRBD1
V gene: TRBV5-1
J gene: TRBJ2-7
clone size: -
CDR3 protein: CASSARDSPGNEQYF
CDR3 DNA: TGCGCCAGCAGCGCCCGGGACAGCCCAGGGAACGAGCAGTACTTC

D gene: -
V gene: TRBV10-2
J gene: TRBJ1-4
clone size: -
CDR3 protein: CASSEPSGEVGNEKLFF
CDR3 DNA: TGCGCCAGCAGTGAGCCTTCAGGGGAGGTTGGTAATGAAAAACTGTTTTTT

D gene: -
V gene: TRBV30
J gene: TRBJ1-5
clone size: -
CDR3 protein: CAWGTGNQPQHF
CDR3 DNA: TGTGCCTGGGGGACGGGAAATCAGCCCCAGCATTTT

D gene: -
V gene: TRBV7-8
J gene: TRBJ1-5
clone size: -
CDR3 protein: CASSLGGLQPQHF
CDR3 DNA: TGTGCCAGCAGCTTAGGGGGTTTGCAGCCCCAGCATTTT

D gene: -
V gene: TRBV6-5
J gene: TRBJ2-7
clone size: -
CDR3 protein: CASSSGTRYEQYF
CDR3 DNA: TGTGCCAGCAGCTCCGGGACACGCTACGAGCAGTACTTC

D gene: TRBD1
V gene: TRBV29-1
J gene: TRBJ1-1
clone size: -
CDR3 protein: CSVRTGNTEAFF
CDR3 DNA: TGCAGCGTCAGGACAGGGAACACTGAAGCTTTCTTT

D gene: -
V gene: TRBV2
J gene: TRBJ1-4
clone size: few
CDR3 protein: CASRQGQGGEKLFF
CDR3 DNA: TGTGCCAGCAGACAAGGCCAGGGAGGTGAAAAACTGTTTTTT

D gene: -
V gene: TRBV18
J gene: TRBJ2-7
clone size: -
CDR3 protein: CASSPKGPYEQYF
CDR3 DNA: TGTGCCAGCTCACCCAAAGGGCCTTACGAGCAGTACTTC

D gene: -
V gene: TRBV18
J gene: TRBJ1-1
clone size: -
CDR3 protein: CASSPRPGQMKGSEAFF
CDR3 DNA: TGTGCCAGCTCACCGAGACCGGGACAAATGAAGGGGTCTGAAGCTTTCTTT

D gene: -
V gene: TRBV7-9
J gene: TRBJ1-1
clone size: -
CDR3 protein: CASSSRDMNTEAFF
CDR3 DNA: TGTGCCAGCAGCTCCCGGGACATGAACACTGAAGCTTTCTTT

D gene: -
V gene: TRBV5-1
J gene: TRBJ2-7
clone size: -
CDR3 protein: CASSYDPATYEQYF
CDR3 DNA: TGCGCCAGCAGCTATGACCCGGCCACCTACGAGCAGTACTTC

D gene: -
V gene: TRBV6-5
J gene: TRBJ1-2
clone size: -
CDR3 protein: CASKRVGAGYTF
CDR3 DNA: TGTGCCAGCAAGCGAGTAGGAGCGGGCTACACCTTC

D gene: TRBD1
V gene: TRBV6-6
J gene: TRBJ1-1
clone size: -
CDR3 protein: CASTGDSEAFF
CDR3 DNA: TGTGCCAGCACCGGGGACAGTGAAGCTTTCTTT

D gene: -
V gene: TRBV10-1
J gene: TRBJ2-3
clone size: -
CDR3 protein: CASRAGQMDTDTQYF
CDR3 DNA: TGCGCCAGCAGGGCGGGACAGATGGACACAGATACGCAGTATTTT

D gene: -
V gene: TRBV5-1
J gene: TRBJ2-3
clone size: -
CDR3 protein: CASSLRGAEGPDTQYF
CDR3 DNA: TGCGCCAGCAGCTTGAGAGGGGCAGAGGGCCCAGATACGCAGTATTTT

D gene: TRBD1
V gene: TRBV5-1
J gene: TRBJ1-6
clone size: -
CDR3 protein: CASSEQGGSYNSPLHF
CDR3 DNA: TGCGCCAGCAGCGAACAGGGGGGGTCCTATAATTCACCCCTCCACTTT

D gene: -
V gene: TRBV6-6
J gene: TRBJ1-1
clone size: once
CDR3 protein: CASSYSRGGAEAFF
CDR3 DNA: TGTGCCAGCAGTTACTCGAGGGGGGGGGCTGAAGCTTTCTTT

D gene: -
V gene: TRBV4-1
J gene: TRBJ1-1
clone size: -
CDR3 protein: CASSEDGGMDTEAFF
CDR3 DNA: TGCGCCAGCAGCGAAGATGGGGGGATGGATACTGAAGCTTTCTTT

D gene: -
V gene: TRBV12-5
J gene: TRBJ2-1
clone size: -
CDR3 protein: CASGSGPTAQSYNEQFF
CDR3 DNA: TGTGCTAGTGGTTCGGGACCTACAGCTCAGTCCTACAATGAGCAGTTCTTC

D gene: -
V gene: TRBV7-3
J gene: TRBJ1-1
clone size: -
CDR3 protein: CASSSITGHEAFF
CDR3 DNA: TGTGCCAGCAGCTCCATTACAGGGCACGAAGCTTTCTTT

D gene: -
V gene: TRBV19
J gene: TRBJ1-5
clone size: -
CDR3 protein: CASSIIRQPQHF
CDR3 DNA: TGTGCCAGTAGTATAATCAGACAGCCCCAGCATTTT

D gene: TRBD1
V gene: TRBV9
J gene: TRBJ2-2
clone size: -
CDR3 protein: CASSVAGTGGTGELFF
CDR3 DNA: TGTGCCAGCAGCGTAGCTGGGACAGGCGGCACCGGGGAGCTGTTTTTT

D gene: TRBD1
V gene: TRBV14
J gene: TRBJ1-2
clone size: -
CDR3 protein: CASSPLDRVYGYTF
CDR3 DNA: TGTGCCAGCAGCCCTTTGGACAGGGTCTATGGCTACACCTTC

D gene: TRBD1
V gene: TRBV9
J gene: TRBJ1-2
clone size: -
CDR3 protein: CASSDGPYRGPWGYTF
CDR3 DNA: TGTGCCAGCAGCGACGGACCCTACAGGGGGCCGTGGGGCTACACCTTC

D gene: TRBD1
V gene: TRBV6-1
J gene: TRBJ2-5
clone size: -
CDR3 protein: CASSAYIGDRAGETQYF
CDR3 DNA: TGTGCCAGCAGTGCATACATCGGTGACAGGGCTGGGGAGACCCAGTACTTC

D gene: -
V gene: TRBV19
J gene: TRBJ1-2
clone size: once
CDR3 protein: CASTSVRGGLGYTF
CDR3 DNA: TGTGCCAGTACCTCGGTTAGAGGAGGTCTGGGCTACACCTTC

D gene: -
V gene: TRBV2
J gene: TRBJ1-2
clone size: -
CDR3 protein: CASSGPTRVSGYTF
CDR3 DNA: TGTGCCAGCAGTGGTCCTACACGGGTCTCTGGCTACACCTTC

D gene: TRBD2
V gene: TRBV4-2
J gene: TRBJ2-5
clone size: -
CDR3 protein: CASSPNPGGGETQYF
CDR3 DNA: TGTGCCAGCAGCCCAAATCCGGGGGGTGGGGAGACCCAGTACTTC

D gene: -
V gene: TRBV6-5
J gene: TRBJ2-5
clone size: -
CDR3 protein: CASSPRTAETQYF
CDR3 DNA: TGTGCCAGCAGTCCAAGGACAGCAGAGACCCAGTACTTC

D gene: TRBD1
V gene: TRBV5-8
J gene: TRBJ2-7
clone size: -
CDR3 protein: CASSFYRGRNANEQYF
CDR3 DNA: TGTGCCAGCAGCTTCTACAGGGGGCGGAACGCGAACGAGCAGTACTTC

D gene: TRBD2
V gene: TRBV2
J gene: TRBJ2-1
clone size: -
CDR3 protein: CASSGWRGGPNEQFF
CDR3 DNA: TGTGCCAGCAGTGGATGGCGGGGGGGCCCCAATGAGCAGTTCTTC

D gene: TRBD2
V gene: TRBV4-1
J gene: TRBJ2-1
clone size: few
CDR3 protein: CASSQEGPSGGVTEQFF
CDR3 DNA: TGCGCCAGCAGCCAAGAAGGGCCTAGCGGGGGGGTCACTGAGCAGTTCTTC